The next 5 T cell receptor beta chains were all read from a single sample in a study of beta chain features in type 1 diabetes (dated by TCRdb to 2017 to 2018). Overall study outcomes, separate from this receptor: Type 1 diabetes patients showed a moderate but significant shortening of TCRB CDR3 length in all four CD4+ subsets.

No antigens are known for them. Library creation used the immunoSEQ multiplex PCR assay. All of the isolated RNA was reverse transcribed with the High Capacity cDNA Reverse Transcription Kit, so expressed TCRB transcripts were sequenced. In TCRdb, the immuneACCESS table is reduced to in-frame sequences with V and J assigned. These tables do not hold every clone; where another copy was compared, an unresolved V gene accounts for under half, and the others remain unexplained. The sample table holds hundreds of thousands of clones, of which over 11% were seen once. The ten largest account for 0.03% to 0.045% of the sample. The sequenced material came from naive CD4+ T cells from blood. The cell subset or site label here, explained by the study, means: true naive CD4+ T cells. The receptors were sampled from a man aged 18 to 29 with type 1 diabetes.

V is TRBV9 and J is TRBJ1-5; D may be TRBD1 (5 bases). Germline CDR1 SGDLS, CDR2 YYNGEE. CDR3 length equals 14 residues. The V and J ends lost 6 bases and 2 bases respectively, with 12 bases between them. Here the CDR3 DNA reads TGTGCCAGCACCCAGGGTAAGGGCAATCAGCCCCAGCATTTT. It specifies CASTQGKGNQPQHF.

This clone has more than one count but fewer than ten. The V gene is TRBV28, the J gene TRBJ1-2, with 8 positions matching TRBD1. The CDR3 length is 14 residues. Trimming took 3 bases from V and 7 from J; bases not matched to a gene: 7. Germline V lookup: CDR1 MDHEN, CDR2 SYDVKM. The CDR3: CASSLPTGGGGYTF. As DNA, the CDR3 is TGTGCCAGCAGTTTGCCAACAGGGGGAGGTGGCTACACCTTC.

This clone was seen a few times. The J gene is TRBJ1-2, the V gene TRBV29-1; D unresolved. Deletions cut 0 bases from V and 7 bases from J, with 15 bases between. The CDR3 has 14 residues. The germline V gene has CDR1 SQVTM and CDR2 ANQGSEA. For the CDR3, the DNA is TGCAGCGTTGAAGATCGGAAGGGAACCCCTGGCTACACCTTC. Protein sequence: CSVEDRKGTPGYTF.

The chain employs TRBV30 and TRBJ1-4, with 12 nucleotides matching TRBD1. Germline CDR1 GTSNPN, CDR2 SVGIG (reference sequence). V lost 1 base to trimming and J lost 8 bases; unmatched junction nucleotides: 5. The CDR3 sequence is 15 residues long. The CDR3 sequence is CAWSAWDRGREKLFF. The DNA of the CDR3 is TGTGCCTGGAGTGCCTGGGACAGGGGGCGCGAAAAACTGTTTTTT.

Only a few counts were recorded for this clone. The chain employs TRBV7-9 and TRBJ1-1; D ambiguous. Germline values: CDR1 SEHNR, CDR2 FQNEAQ (reference sequence). The V end lost 11 bases, the J end lost 4 bases, and 11 bases lay between the germline ends. The CDR3 totals 11 residues. The CDR3 DNA reads as TGTGCCGTCCGTTGGGGCACTGAAGCTTTCTTT. It specifies CAVRWGTEAFF. Supplemented by reference TRBV7-9 and TRBJ1-1, the full variable domain reads DTGVSQNPRHKITKRGQNVTFRCDPISEHNRLYWYRQTLGQGPEFLTYFQNEAQLEKSRLLSDRFSAERPKGSFSTLEIQRTEQGDSAMYLCAVRWGTEAFFGQGTRLTVV.